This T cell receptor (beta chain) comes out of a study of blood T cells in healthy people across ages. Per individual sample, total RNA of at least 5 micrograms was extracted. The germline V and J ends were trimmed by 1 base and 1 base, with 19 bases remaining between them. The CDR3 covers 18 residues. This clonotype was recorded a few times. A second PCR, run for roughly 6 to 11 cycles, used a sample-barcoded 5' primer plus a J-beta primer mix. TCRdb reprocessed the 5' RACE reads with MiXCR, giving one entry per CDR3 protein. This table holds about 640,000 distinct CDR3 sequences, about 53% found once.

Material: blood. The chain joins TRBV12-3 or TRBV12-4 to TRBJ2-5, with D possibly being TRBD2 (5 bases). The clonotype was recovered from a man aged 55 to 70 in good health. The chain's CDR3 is CASSLGVLSTTSQETQYF. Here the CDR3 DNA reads TGTGCCAGCAGTTTAGGGGTTTTGAGCACTACTAGCCAAGAGACCCAGTACTTC.